The present T cell receptor beta chain was sequenced within a study of cytomegalovirus exposure and HLA in healthy donors. The study's findings and limits: Reports indicated that the classifier achieved high specificity and sensitivity in diagnosing cytomegalovirus status. The later analysis indicated that the majority of CMV-associated TCR beta chains appeared HLA-restricted.

About this clone: Its antigen remains unknown.

PCR was performed using 60 Vbeta and 13 Jbeta primers. In the authors' workflow: An analysis that came later counted 70 million to 100 million unique TCR beta chains, approximately 10 million shared. Produced via immunoSEQ multiplex PCR; TCRdb's table is partial and in-frame only. That table furnishes V, J and clone size, whereas the DNA furnished D and trimming. The data hold 95,000 to 100,000 clones, with less than 80% observed a single time. Trimming shortened V by 3 bases and J by 1 base, and 10 bases separated the two germline ends. CDR1 MNHNS and CDR2 SASEGT come from the germline V gene. This CDR3 region has 15 residues.

This sequence joins TRBV6-1 and TRBJ1-5; a weak D match, TRBD1 (5 bases). The sample was PBMCs. This TCR derives from a man aged 40-49 years in good health and CMV-seronegative. The CDR3 DNA follows: TGTGCCAGCAGTGATCTGGGGCTAAGCAATCAGCCCCAGCATTTT. Its translation: CASSDLGLSNQPQHF.